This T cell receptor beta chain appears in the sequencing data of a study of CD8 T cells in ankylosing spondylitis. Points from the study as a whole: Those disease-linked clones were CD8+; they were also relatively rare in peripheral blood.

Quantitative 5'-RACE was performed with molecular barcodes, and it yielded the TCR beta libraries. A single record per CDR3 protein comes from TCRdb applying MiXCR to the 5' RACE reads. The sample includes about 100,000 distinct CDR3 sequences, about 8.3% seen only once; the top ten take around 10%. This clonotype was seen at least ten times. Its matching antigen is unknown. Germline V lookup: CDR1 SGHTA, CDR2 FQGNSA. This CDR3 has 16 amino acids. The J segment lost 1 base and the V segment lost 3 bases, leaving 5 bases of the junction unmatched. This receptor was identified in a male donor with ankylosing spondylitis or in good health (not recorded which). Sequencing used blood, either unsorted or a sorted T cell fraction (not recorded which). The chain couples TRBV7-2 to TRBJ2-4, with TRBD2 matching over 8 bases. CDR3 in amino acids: CASSFSGMGAKNIQYF. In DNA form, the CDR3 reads TGTGCCAGCAGCTTTAGCGGGATGGGGGCCAAAAACATTCAGTACTTC.